The present entry profiles one TCR beta chain with its context. Its specificity is not known. The sample comes from a study of identical twins. General study findings and limits: Alpha sequences that were out-of-frame and twin-shared showed an excess of low generation probability.

Trimming took off 2 bases at V and 5 bases at J, with 19 bases between the two ends. This CDR3 contains 17 residues. Germline V CDR1 and CDR2: SGHKS, YYEKEE (reference sequence). Using its own MiXCR run on the 5' RACE reads, TCRdb lists one record per CDR3 protein. The sample includes about 280,000 distinct CDR3 sequences, approximately 8.5% seen only once; the top ten take approximately 2.1%. The same data also went into a second study, on yellow fever vaccine responses in identical twins.

The chain has TRBV5-5 and TRBJ2-2, with D unresolved. The clonotype comes from a woman aged 18-29 years in good health. The sample taken for sequencing was memory (CD45RO+) T cells sorted from blood. In DNA, the CDR3 is TGTGCCAGCAGCTTTGGACCGATAACTGGGGTAACCGGGGAGCTGTTTTTT. Amino acids: CASSFGPITGVTGELFF.